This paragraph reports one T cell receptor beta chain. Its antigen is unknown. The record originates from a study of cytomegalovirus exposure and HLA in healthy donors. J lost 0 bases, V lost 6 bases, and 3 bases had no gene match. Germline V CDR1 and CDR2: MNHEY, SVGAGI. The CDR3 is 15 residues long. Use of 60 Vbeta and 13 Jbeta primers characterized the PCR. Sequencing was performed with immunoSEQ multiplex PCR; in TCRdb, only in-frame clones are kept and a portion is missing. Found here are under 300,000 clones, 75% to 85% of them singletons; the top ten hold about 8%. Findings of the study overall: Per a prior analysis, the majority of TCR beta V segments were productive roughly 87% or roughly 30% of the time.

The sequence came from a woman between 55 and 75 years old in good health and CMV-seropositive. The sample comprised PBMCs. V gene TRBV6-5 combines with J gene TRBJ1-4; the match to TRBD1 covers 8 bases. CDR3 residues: CASSPTGATNEKLFF. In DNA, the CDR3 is TGTGCCAGCAGCCCGACAGGGGCAACTAATGAAAAACTGTTTTTT.